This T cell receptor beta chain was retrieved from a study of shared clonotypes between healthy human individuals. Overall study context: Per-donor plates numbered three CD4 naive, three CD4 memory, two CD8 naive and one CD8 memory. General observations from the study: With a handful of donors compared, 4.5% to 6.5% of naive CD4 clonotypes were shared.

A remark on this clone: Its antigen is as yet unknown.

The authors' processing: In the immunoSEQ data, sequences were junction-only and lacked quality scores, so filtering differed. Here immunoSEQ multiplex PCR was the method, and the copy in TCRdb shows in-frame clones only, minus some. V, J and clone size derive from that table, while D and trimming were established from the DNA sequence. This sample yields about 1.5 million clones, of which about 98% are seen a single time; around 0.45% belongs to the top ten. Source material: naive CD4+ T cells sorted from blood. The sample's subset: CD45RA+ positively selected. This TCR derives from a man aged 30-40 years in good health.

The CDR3 bases are TGTGCCCGACGGATTATCAATGAGCAGTTCTTC. Amino acids: CARRIINEQFF. V gene TRBV7-2 combines with J gene TRBJ2-1; D is uncertain. V was clipped by 11 bases and J by 6 bases, with 11 bases between them. The length of the CDR3 is 11 residues. Germline V CDR1 and CDR2: SGHTA, FQGNSA.